Described below is a single TCR beta chain sequence and its context. Its antigen remains unidentified. No quality values exist for individual bases; no much larger clone is one base distant. The record originates from a study of T cell clonotyping in hematopoietic cell transplantation (dated by TCRdb to about 2021). The study in broad terms: A total of 120 to 150 blood samples were gathered in the study from roughly 37 consecutive transplant recipients along with their related donors. Recruitment of patients ran from 2015 to early 2017, and follow-up continued until September 2020 or until death.

Blood samples for TCR beta sequencing were provided by related transplant donors. Nuclei Lysis Solution was used to extract genomic DNA from fresh or cryopreserved unfractionated peripheral blood mononuclear cells. What the study reported, not specific to this receptor: After transplant, TCR diversity in recipients dropped, and pathologically expanded clonotypes climbed progressively between day 30 and day 180. The sample size was limited and the cells went unsorted, which meant the CD4 and CD8 repertoire contributions could not be told apart. Overlap with donor repertoires was found for only a small fraction of recipient repertoires, with over 95% found to appear de novo at the given depth. Broader TCR repertoire diversity after transplant was predicted by Inverse Simpson Index values from donors and from recipients before transplant.

The immunoSEQ assay, a bias-controlled multiplex PCR with V- and J-specific primers, was used to amplify TCR beta CDR3 regions from genomic DNA. A second PCR step added a proprietary barcode and Illumina adapter sequences to the CDR3 amplicons. CDR3 libraries were sequenced on an Illumina MiSeq instrument. The published analysis was carried out like this. Export and quality control were done with immunoSEQ Analyzer 3.0, while downstream analyses used R Bioconductor and Immunarch. Only productive rearrangements within the normalized downsampled data set were used in the calculation of repertoire metrics. Clonotypes larger than 5 templates in the normalized cohort were defined as pathologically expanded. Repertoire diversity was measured with the Inverse Simpson Index. To capture all clonotypes, CMV-specificity analyses were performed on the non-normalized data set. Held by TCRdb, this immuneACCESS table contains in-frame sequences only and omits some clones. Under half of the omission traces to an unresolved V gene where checked; the cause of the rest is unknown. V and J calls and clone size are those listed in that table; D and trimming were worked out from the DNA. The sample includes approximately 30,000 clones, with approximately 94% observed a single time. Roughly 1.5% of the sample is held by the ten biggest clonotypes.

The CDR3, cysteine through phenylalanine, is 14 amino acids long. Kept here is only the CDR3 DNA, which spans 42 bases and is read in frame from base 1. V is reduced by 3 bases and J by 0 bases, leaving a spacing of 6 bases between them. The CDR1 and CDR2 encoded by the germline V gene are MGHDK and SYGVNS. The source is a man in his forties or fifties in good health. Some clones in this sample may be carry-over from other donors' samples. The source material was peripheral blood mononuclear cells. Recombination connected TRBV25-1 to TRBJ1-3; no confident D gene assignment can be made. The bases read TGTGCCAGCAGTGACTTTCTCTCTGGAAACACCATATATTTT. Its amino acids are CASSDFLSGNTIYF.